The clone carrying this T cell receptor beta chain was counted many times. Germline-derived CDR1 and CDR2 are MNHEY and SVGEGT. This CDR3 spans 14 amino acids. The V end lost 4 bases, the J end lost 4 bases, and 10 bases lay between the germline ends. RNA transcripts gave rise to amplified TCR beta CDR3 regions. The HTBI primer set served for first-round RT-PCR of the TCR CDR3. TCRdb called the multiplex PCR reads again in MiXCR, with one record for every CDR3 protein. The profile shows 380,000 or so distinct CDR3 sequences, over 15% of them singletons. The source of the sample is a study of T cells in Graves' hyperthyroidism and ophthalmopathy. Uncontrolled infection, other autoimmune disease, pregnancy and lactation each barred patients from inclusion.

This TCR was sampled from a woman aged 18 to 35 with Graves' hyperthyroidism. The V call is TRBV6-2 or TRBV6-3, the J call TRBJ2-2; D gene unclear. The sample comprised blood. CDR3 amino acids: CASSFPQSTGELFF. For the CDR3, the DNA is TGTGCCAGCAGTTTCCCTCAAAGCACCGGGGAGCTGTTTTTT.